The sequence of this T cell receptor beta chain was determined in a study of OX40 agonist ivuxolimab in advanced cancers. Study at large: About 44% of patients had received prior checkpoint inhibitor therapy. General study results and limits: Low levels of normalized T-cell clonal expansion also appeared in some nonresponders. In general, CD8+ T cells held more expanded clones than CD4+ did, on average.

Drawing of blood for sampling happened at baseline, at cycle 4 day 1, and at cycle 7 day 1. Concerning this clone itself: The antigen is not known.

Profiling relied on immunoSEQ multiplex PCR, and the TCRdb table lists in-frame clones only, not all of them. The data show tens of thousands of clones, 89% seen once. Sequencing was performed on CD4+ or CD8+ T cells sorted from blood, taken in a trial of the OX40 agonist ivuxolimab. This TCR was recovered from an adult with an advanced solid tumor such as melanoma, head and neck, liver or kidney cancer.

The chain's CDR3 is CASSKGLVVSSGNTIYF. The CDR3 DNA reads as TGTGCCAGCAGTAAAGGGTTAGTCGTGAGCTCTGGAAACACCATATATTTT. The V call is TRBV6-1, the J call TRBJ1-3, with D uncertain. The CDR3 has 17 residues. Trimming removed 5 bases at V and 0 bases at J, with 17 bases between. Germline CDR1 reads MNHNS; CDR2 reads SASEGT.